This is a list of T cell receptor beta chains from one sample in a study of CD8+ T cells in alopecia areata. The assay was immunoSEQ multiplex PCR, and TCRdb's table has in-frame clones only and misses some. The sample lists 150,000 to 200,000 clones, over 55% seen once, with under 1.2% in the top ten. The sequencing here drew on CD4+ T cells sorted from blood, taken at week 24, from a patient treated with tofacitinib. These receptors originate from a human donor with alopecia areata. Each CDR3 is given with its conserved first and last residue. D genes are given only for firm matches. Not all rows give a size; the values are once, few, many and, for expanded clones, a class.

cdr3_aa: CASSEGSGSPLHF
cdr3_nt: TGTGCCAGCAGTGAGGGGAGTGGTTCACCCCTCCACTTT
clone_size: -
v_call: TRBV2
j_call: TRBJ1-6
d_call: -

cdr3_aa: CASSQFYEQYF
cdr3_nt: TGTGCCAGCAGCCAATTCTACGAGCAGTACTTC
clone_size: few
v_call: TRBV7-2
j_call: TRBJ2-7
d_call: -

cdr3_aa: CATSLSRAYEQYF
cdr3_nt: TGTGCCACCAGCTTAAGCAGGGCCTACGAGCAGTACTTC
clone_size: -
v_call: TRBV15
j_call: TRBJ2-7
d_call: -

cdr3_aa: CASSKTTAGALTDTQYF
cdr3_nt: TGTGCCAGCAGCAAAACTACAGCGGGGGCTCTCACAGATACGCAGTATTTT
clone_size: few
v_call: TRBV9
j_call: TRBJ2-3
d_call: TRBD2

cdr3_aa: CASSLALIDTEAFF
cdr3_nt: TGTGCCAGCAGCTTAGCCCTAATAGACACTGAAGCTTTCTTT
clone_size: few
v_call: TRBV7-2
j_call: TRBJ1-1
d_call: -

cdr3_aa: CSVEVFGNYYGYTF
cdr3_nt: TGCAGCGTTGAGGTCTTCGGCAACTACTATGGCTACACCTTC
clone_size: -
v_call: TRBV29-1
j_call: TRBJ1-2
d_call: -

cdr3_aa: CASSLKGNTEAFF
cdr3_nt: TGTGCCAGCAGCTTAAAGGGGAACACTGAAGCTTTCTTT
clone_size: -
v_call: TRBV11-2
j_call: TRBJ1-1
d_call: -

cdr3_aa: CASSQQGPNQPQHF
cdr3_nt: TGTGCCAGCAGTCAACAGGGGCCCAATCAGCCCCAGCATTTT
clone_size: -
v_call: TRBV5-6
j_call: TRBJ1-5
d_call: TRBD1

cdr3_aa: CASSQERNSGNTIYF
cdr3_nt: TGCGCCAGCAGCCAAGAAAGGAACTCTGGAAACACCATATATTTT
clone_size: -
v_call: TRBV4-3
j_call: TRBJ1-3
d_call: -

cdr3_aa: CASSGQGWDEQYF
cdr3_nt: TGTGCCAGCAGTGGGCAGGGGTGGGACGAGCAGTACTTC
clone_size: -
v_call: TRBV2
j_call: TRBJ2-7
d_call: -

cdr3_aa: CASRPNGLNTEAFF
cdr3_nt: TGCGCCAGCCGGCCGAACGGTCTGAACACTGAAGCTTTCTTT
clone_size: -
v_call: TRBV4-1
j_call: TRBJ1-1
d_call: -

cdr3_aa: CASSLGGRRGANVLTF
cdr3_nt: TGTGCCAGCAGCTTAGGGGGTCGGCGCGGGGCCAACGTCCTGACTTTC
clone_size: -
v_call: TRBV11-2
j_call: TRBJ2-6
d_call: -

cdr3_aa: CASSQDRIQGDEKLFF
cdr3_nt: TGCGCCAGCAGCCAAGATAGAATACAGGGGGATGAAAAACTGTTTTTT
clone_size: -
v_call: TRBV4-1
j_call: TRBJ1-4
d_call: TRBD1

cdr3_aa: CASSLHEGTGNEQYF
cdr3_nt: TGCGCCAGCAGCTTGCACGAAGGGACAGGGAACGAGCAGTACTTC
clone_size: -
v_call: TRBV5-1
j_call: TRBJ2-7
d_call: TRBD1

cdr3_aa: CASRSGKGRRDQDEQYF
cdr3_nt: TGCGCCAGCAGATCGGGGAAGGGGAGACGGGACCAAGACGAGCAGTACTTC
clone_size: -
v_call: TRBV23-1
j_call: TRBJ2-7
d_call: -

cdr3_aa: CSVMRGNTEAFF
cdr3_nt: TGCAGCGTGATGCGGGGGAACACTGAAGCTTTCTTT
clone_size: once
v_call: TRBV29-1
j_call: TRBJ1-1
d_call: -

cdr3_aa: CSGIGDLEQFF
cdr3_nt: TGCAGTGGTATAGGGGATCTTGAGCAGTTCTTC
clone_size: -
v_call: TRBV20-1
j_call: TRBJ2-1
d_call: -

cdr3_aa: CAWSVSGQGLAAFF
cdr3_nt: TGTGCCTGGAGTGTGTCGGGACAGGGTTTAGCAGCTTTCTTT
clone_size: -
v_call: TRBV30
j_call: TRBJ1-1
d_call: TRBD1

cdr3_aa: CASSIVGEAFYEQYF
cdr3_nt: TGTGCCAGTAGTATAGTCGGGGAAGCGTTCTACGAGCAGTACTTC
clone_size: few
v_call: TRBV19
j_call: TRBJ2-7
d_call: -

cdr3_aa: CASRRTGAWGYTF
cdr3_nt: TGTGCCAGCAGACGGACAGGCGCTTGGGGCTACACCTTC
clone_size: -
v_call: TRBV6-5
j_call: TRBJ1-2
d_call: TRBD1

cdr3_aa: CAISGGTGTNSPLHF
cdr3_nt: TGTGCCATCAGTGGCGGGACAGGGACGAATTCACCCCTCCACTTT
clone_size: -
v_call: TRBV10-3
j_call: TRBJ1-6
d_call: TRBD1

cdr3_aa: CATSLGQGPYEQYF
cdr3_nt: TGTGCCACCAGCCTCGGACAGGGACCCTACGAGCAGTACTTC
clone_size: -
v_call: TRBV15
j_call: TRBJ2-7
d_call: TRBD1

cdr3_aa: CSVRTGFYGYTF
cdr3_nt: TGCAGCGTTAGGACAGGCTTTTATGGCTACACCTTC
clone_size: -
v_call: TRBV29-1
j_call: TRBJ1-2
d_call: TRBD1

cdr3_aa: CASSSVGETQYF
cdr3_nt: TGTGCCAGCAGCTCCGTAGGAGAGACCCAGTACTTC
clone_size: -
v_call: TRBV11-1
j_call: TRBJ2-5
d_call: -

cdr3_aa: CASSDFHNEQFF
cdr3_nt: TGTGCCAGCTCGGACTTCCACAATGAGCAGTTCTTC
clone_size: -
v_call: TRBV27
j_call: TRBJ2-1
d_call: -

cdr3_aa: CASSQQNSPSGDTQYF
cdr3_nt: TGCGCCAGCAGCCAACAAAATTCCCCGTCAGGGGATACGCAGTATTTT
clone_size: -
v_call: TRBV4-1
j_call: TRBJ2-3
d_call: -

cdr3_aa: CASSSLDVEETQYF
cdr3_nt: TGTGCCAGCAGCTCATTGGACGTAGAAGAGACCCAGTACTTC
clone_size: -
v_call: TRBV11-3
j_call: TRBJ2-5
d_call: -

cdr3_aa: CATSREKQAFF
cdr3_nt: TGTGCCACCAGCAGAGAGAAACAAGCTTTCTTT
clone_size: -
v_call: TRBV15
j_call: TRBJ1-1
d_call: -

cdr3_aa: CAGGQRGNQPQHF
cdr3_nt: TGTGCCGGAGGTCAGCGGGGCAATCAGCCCCAGCATTTT
clone_size: -
v_call: TRBV30
j_call: TRBJ1-5
d_call: -

cdr3_aa: CSVQARGLTDTQYF
cdr3_nt: TGCAGCGTCCAGGCGCGGGGACTCACAGATACGCAGTATTTT
clone_size: -
v_call: TRBV29-1
j_call: TRBJ2-3
d_call: -

cdr3_aa: CASSLVAGGQETQYF
cdr3_nt: TGTGCCAGCAGCTTAGTTGCGGGGGGCCAAGAGACCCAGTACTTC
clone_size: -
v_call: TRBV11-2
j_call: TRBJ2-5
d_call: TRBD2

cdr3_aa: CAWVPADTGQQGETQYF
cdr3_nt: TGTGCCTGGGTCCCTGCTGATACGGGACAGCAAGGAGAGACCCAGTACTTC
clone_size: -
v_call: TRBV30
j_call: TRBJ2-5
d_call: TRBD1

cdr3_aa: CASSQIGLAGNYEQYF
cdr3_nt: TGCGCCAGCAGCCAGATAGGACTAGCGGGAAACTACGAGCAGTACTTC
clone_size: few
v_call: TRBV4-3
j_call: TRBJ2-7
d_call: TRBD2

cdr3_aa: CASSVGKRGRYYNEQFF
cdr3_nt: TGTGCCAGCAGTGTAGGCAAGCGGGGGCGCTACTACAATGAGCAGTTCTTC
clone_size: -
v_call: TRBV2
j_call: TRBJ2-1
d_call: TRBD2

cdr3_aa: CSVGGDNEKLFF
cdr3_nt: TGCAGCGTTGGAGGGGATAATGAAAAACTGTTTTTT
clone_size: few
v_call: TRBV29-1
j_call: TRBJ1-4
d_call: -

cdr3_aa: CAWMNSGNEKLFF
cdr3_nt: TGTGCCTGGATGAACAGTGGGAATGAAAAACTGTTTTTT
clone_size: -
v_call: TRBV30
j_call: TRBJ1-4
d_call: -

cdr3_aa: CASRTGKNTEAFF
cdr3_nt: TGTGCCTCGCGGACAGGGAAGAACACTGAAGCTTTCTTT
clone_size: -
v_call: TRBV30
j_call: TRBJ1-1
d_call: TRBD1

cdr3_aa: CSVEAETPEAFF
cdr3_nt: TGCAGCGTTGAAGCTGAGACCCCTGAAGCTTTCTTT
clone_size: few
v_call: TRBV29-1
j_call: TRBJ1-1
d_call: -

cdr3_aa: CASSEGGTGQETQYF
cdr3_nt: TGTGCCAGCAGTGAAGGTGGGACAGGCCAAGAGACCCAGTACTTC
clone_size: -
v_call: TRBV25-1
j_call: TRBJ2-5
d_call: TRBD1

cdr3_aa: CASSPGGDQPQHF
cdr3_nt: TGTGCCAGCTCACCAGGAGGCGATCAGCCCCAGCATTTT
clone_size: -
v_call: TRBV18
j_call: TRBJ1-5
d_call: -

cdr3_aa: CASSPRTESSGANVLTF
cdr3_nt: TGTGCCAGCAGCCCCAGGACCGAGAGCTCTGGGGCCAACGTCCTGACTTTC
clone_size: few
v_call: TRBV5-6
j_call: TRBJ2-6
d_call: -

cdr3_aa: CASQQGLGNQPQHF
cdr3_nt: TGTGCCAGCCAACAGGGATTGGGGAATCAGCCCCAGCATTTT
clone_size: -
v_call: TRBV19
j_call: TRBJ1-5
d_call: -

cdr3_aa: CASSHTRTNSRYEQYF
cdr3_nt: TGTGCCAGCAGCCATACACGGACGAACAGCCGCTACGAGCAGTACTTC
clone_size: -
v_call: TRBV7-8
j_call: TRBJ2-7
d_call: -

cdr3_aa: CSVVLVFTDTQYF
cdr3_nt: TGCAGCGTTGTATTGGTTTTCACAGATACGCAGTATTTT
clone_size: -
v_call: TRBV29-1
j_call: TRBJ2-3
d_call: -

cdr3_aa: CSVVGQLYTEAFF
cdr3_nt: TGCAGCGTTGTGGGTCAGCTCTACACTGAAGCTTTCTTT
clone_size: -
v_call: TRBV29-1
j_call: TRBJ1-1
d_call: -

cdr3_aa: CASSETPTLGGIQYF
cdr3_nt: TGTGCCAGCAGTGAAACCCCTACACTCGGAGGCATTCAGTACTTC
clone_size: -
v_call: TRBV2
j_call: TRBJ2-4
d_call: -